This T cell receptor (beta chain) was sequenced for a study of cytomegalovirus exposure and HLA in healthy donors. The CDR3 consists of 17 residues. The V and J ends lost 5 bases and 0 bases respectively, with 16 bases between them. CDR1 SGHVS and CDR2 FNYEAQ come from the germline V gene. The PCR had 60 Vbeta and 13 Jbeta primers. The protocol was immunoSEQ multiplex PCR, while the TCRdb copy is restricted to in-frame clones and leaves out a portion. The table lists about 210,000 clones, less than 90% of them singletons. This chain connects TRBV7-6 to TRBJ2-2; a weak D match, TRBD2 (5 bases). Specimen: PBMCs. The receptor's source is a woman aged 30 to 39 in good health and CMV-seronegative. CDR3 DNA sequence: TGTGCCAGCAGCCCCTCTCCGGGGAAGCCGAACACCGGGGAGCTGTTTTTT. This gives the protein CASSPSPGKPNTGELFF.